This TCR beta chain was identified in a study of blood T cell repertoires in COVID-19. Study-wide background: Sites in the United States, Italy and Spain provided acute and convalescent COVID-19 samples.

Profiling relied on immunoSEQ multiplex PCR, and the TCRdb table lists in-frame clones only, not all of them. The sample consists of about 260,000 clones, around 82% of them appearing once. Sequencing was performed on peripheral blood. The TCR originated in a human donor in a cohort sampled during active COVID-19.

The CDR3 region has the DNA TGTGCCAGCAGTTACCAAACGGGACAGGGAACCTATGAGCAGTTCTTC. Translation gives CASSYQTGQGTYEQFF. The genes are TRBV6-2 or TRBV6-3 and TRBJ2-1; 9 nucleotides match TRBD1. Germline V CDR1 and CDR2: MNHEY, SVGEGT. The CDR3 covers 16 residues. With 2 bases clipped from V and 8 bases from J, the junction kept 10 bases outside the gene matches.